Sequencing of this TCR beta chain was carried out in a study of T cell repertoires in cytomegalovirus infection. Across the whole study: Signatures in public TCR beta sequences pointed to both CMV infection and matching HLA type. Study findings and constraints: Based on cumulative public TCR beta family frequency, carriers of CMV plus the relevant HLA were identified. The study found HLA-C-restricted CMV-specific TCR beta clonotypes dominating the ex vivo response.

Notes on this clonotype: Its antigen is unknown. The germline gene is not matched at one end of the junction; a read error may be the cause.

This CDR3 contains 15 residues. The germline CDR1 and CDR2 sequences are MNHNS and SASEGT. TCRdb reanalysed the reads using MiXCR and keeps one entry per CDR3 protein. The sample yields around 450,000 distinct CDR3 sequences, approximately 31% seen once. The chain carries TRBV6-1 and TRBJ2-7, with TRBD1 matching over 9 bases. Sequences were obtained from PBMCs. This TCR derives from a human donor in good health (CMV status not recorded). Some clones in this sample may be carry-over from other donors' samples. The CDR3 coding sequence is TGTGCCAGCAACTCGAACGACAGGGGGATCTACGAGCAGTCCTTC. It codes for CASNSNDRGIYEQSF.